Here is one T cell receptor beta chain with its context. The source of the sample is a study of shared clonotypes between healthy human individuals. Some clones are missing from TCRdb's copy, which holds only in-frame ones; the method was immunoSEQ multiplex PCR. The data show roughly 1 million clones, about 74% seen once. The length of the CDR3 is 15 residues. The V end lost 0 bases, the J end lost 0 bases, and 9 bases lay between the germline ends. Germline CDR1 is SGHRS and CDR2 is YFSETQ. The sequenced sample was memory CD4+ T cells sorted from blood. Specified subset: CD45RA-negative fraction. The receptor's source is a young man in good health. The chain is built from TRBV5-1 and TRBJ1-1; D is uncertain. CDR3 DNA sequence: TGCGCCAGCAGCTTGGGACCGTCAATGAACACTGAAGCTTTCTTT. This sequence encodes CASSLGPSMNTEAFF.